This TCR beta chain appears in the sequencing data of a study of shared clonotypes between healthy human individuals. Study-level points and caveats: Represented diversity, genetic and exposure-history alike, was limited by few donors.

The CDR3 extends over 14 amino acids. Germline V gives CDR1 SGHDT, CDR2 YYEEEE. Trimming took 4 bases from V and 3 from J; bases not matched to a gene: 5. As for this clone: Its matching antigen is unknown.

Sorted-subset replicate PCR reactions contained approximately 190 ng DNA, corresponding to tens of thousands of T cell genomes. Sequencing was performed with immunoSEQ multiplex PCR; in TCRdb, only in-frame clones are kept and a portion is missing. The top ten hold under 0.15% of the sample, which has about 2.4 million clones, around nine tenths seen once. Sequences were obtained from naive CD4+ T cells sorted from blood. Subset of the sample: CD45RA+ positively selected. This receptor was obtained from a man aged 18-30 years in good health. The rearrangement uses TRBV5-6 and TRBJ1-1; 8 nucleotides agree with TRBD1. CDR3 DNA: TGTGCCAGCAGCCTTGACAGGGGAGACACTGAAGCTTTCTTT. Encoded protein: CASSLDRGDTEAFF.